The 17 T cell receptor beta chains reported below all come from one sample, sequenced in a study of T cell responses to AZD1222 COVID-19 vaccine. Here immunoSEQ multiplex PCR was the method, and the copy in TCRdb shows in-frame clones only, minus some. Of about 130,000 clones in the sample, 70% to 90% are singletons; the top ten hold 1.9%. Sequences were derived from peripheral blood, sampled on day 0 of AZD1222 vaccination. Receptors originate from an adult in good health.

The chain links TRBV19 to TRBJ1-2, with 8 bases lining up with TRBD1. The V and J ends lost 6 bases and 2 bases, in that order; junction bases with no gene match: 8. Germline-derived CDR1 and CDR2 are LNHDA and SQIVND (reference sequence). The CDR3 is 15 residues long. Here the CDR3 DNA reads TGTGCCAGTAGAAGGGACAGGACTCCCAACTATGGCTACACCTTC. Protein: CASRRDRTPNYGYTF.

J is TRBJ1-2 and V is TRBV6-5, with D possibly matching TRBD1 (5 bases). Germline V gives CDR1 MNHEY, CDR2 SVGAGI. This CDR3 has 14 residues. The germline V and J ends were trimmed by 2 bases and 8 bases, with 15 bases remaining between them. The CDR3 DNA sequence: TGTGCCAGCAGTTACCTAACGAGGGGAGAAGGCTACACCTTC. Its translation is CASSYLTRGEGYTF.

The V and J genes are TRBV6-5 and TRBJ1-5; TRBD1 aligns across 7 bases. This CDR3 is built from 13 residues. Germline V CDR1 and CDR2: MNHEY, SVGAGI. V lost 4 bases and J lost 9; bases outside the gene matches: 6. The CDR3 DNA is TGTGCCAGCAGTTGGGACAGCCAGGGGCCCCAGCATTTT. This gives the protein CASSWDSQGPQHF.

The chain joins TRBV13 to TRBJ1-4, with no clear D. The germline CDR1 and CDR2 sequences are PRHDT and FYEKMQ (reference sequence). Trimming removed 6 bases from V and 7 bases from J, with 15 bases in between. This CDR3 is 14 amino acids long. CDR3 sequence (DNA): TGTGCCAGCAGTCCAGGTTATAAGAGTGAAAAACTGTTTTTT. Its protein is CASSPGYKSEKLFF.

The chain is built from TRBV30 and TRBJ1-1, with 7 bases identical to TRBD1. CDR3 length equals 13 residues. CDR1 GTSNPN and CDR2 SVGIG come from the germline V gene (reference sequence). V lost 0 bases to trimming and J lost 4 bases; unmatched junction nucleotides: 2. CDR3 sequence (DNA): TGTGCCTGGAGTGTAGGGGACAGCACTGAAGCTTTCTTT. This codes for CAWSVGDSTEAFF.

The gene calls are TRBV4-1 and TRBJ1-1; tentatively, D is TRBD1 (5 bases). V gave up 0 bases and J gave up 5 bases, with 16 bases separating them. The CDR3 is 16 amino acids. The V gene's germline CDR1 is MGHRA and CDR2 YSYEKL. The CDR3 DNA sequence: TGCGCCAGCAGCCAAGAGTTTCGGGACTGGTCTACTGAAGCTTTCTTT. Its translation: CASSQEFRDWSTEAFF.

The table lists this clone with a count of one. This chain connects TRBV19 to TRBJ1-5; a possible D gene is TRBD1 (5 bases). Germline lookup yields CDR1 LNHDA and CDR2 SQIVND (reference sequence). This CDR3 has 15 amino acids. Trimming shortened V by 3 bases and J by 0 bases, and 9 bases separated the two germline ends. The CDR3 here is CASSISRDSNQPQHF. CDR3 sequence (DNA): TGTGCCAGTAGTATCTCCAGGGATAGCAATCAGCCCCAGCATTTT. The complete variable domain, with remaining parts taken from reference TRBV19 and TRBJ1-5, reads DGGITQSPKYLFRKEGQNVTLSCEQNLNHDAMYWYRQDPGQGLRLIYYSQIVNDFQKGDIAEGYSVSREKKESFPLTVTSAQKNPTAFYLCASSISRDSNQPQHFGDGTRLSIL.

V and J are TRBV19 and TRBJ1-2, with 7 bases that match TRBD1. Germline V gene data show CDR1 as LNHDA and CDR2 as SQIVND (reference sequence). This CDR3 has 15 amino acids. The V segment lost 7 bases and the J segment 3 bases; nucleotides outside the gene matches: 11. CDR3 in DNA: TGTGCCAGTACCATAACACCGGGACAGCACTATGGCTACACCTTC. Translating it yields CASTITPGQHYGYTF.

The chain employs TRBV27 and TRBJ2-1, with 11 bases fitting TRBD2. The trim removed 7 bases at V and 6 bases at J, leaving 11 bases unmatched. Germline values: CDR1 MNHEY, CDR2 SMNVEV (reference sequence). This CDR3 has 16 amino acids. CDR3 DNA: TGTGCCAGCAACCCTAGCGGGGGGTTTCGGGGCAATGAGCAGTTCTTC. Translated, it gives CASNPSGGFRGNEQFF.

J is TRBJ1-1 and V is TRBV21-1. TRBV21-1 is described as a pseudogene. The CDR3 is made up of 8 amino acids. The chain's CDR3 is CASSEAFF. The CDR3, as DNA: TGTGCCAGCAGCGAAGCTTTCTTT.

This clone was observed a single time. The rearrangement joins TRBV28 to TRBJ1-5; a possible D gene is TRBD1 (6 bases). The length of the CDR3 is 15 residues. The V gene's germline CDR1 is MDHEN and CDR2 SYDVKM. V was pared by 5 bases and J by 4 bases, with 15 bases between. The CDR3 region has the DNA TGTGCCAGCAGTCCATGGGACATTTTAAATCAGCCCCAGCATTTT. Residues: CASSPWDILNQPQHF.

The genes are TRBV28 and TRBJ1-1; TRBD1 agrees at 8 bases. The V segment lost 2 bases and the J segment 2 bases; nucleotides outside the gene matches: 1. The CDR3 loop spans 14 amino acids. The germline CDR1 and CDR2 sequences are MDHEN and SYDVKM. The CDR3 spells CASSLDRGNTEAFF. DNA for the CDR3: TGTGCCAGCAGTTTAGACAGGGGAAACACTGAAGCTTTCTTT.

A single count supports this clone. This rearrangement joins TRBV5-6 to TRBJ2-7; D is unresolved. CDR1 is SGHDT and CDR2 is YYEEEE in the germline V gene. Trimming took off 4 bases at V and 4 bases at J, with 24 bases between the two ends. CDR3 length equals 17 residues. The CDR3 coding sequence is TGTGCCAGCAGCCCACATTATCGTCTTCGGGTTCGTTACGAGCAGTACTTC. It codes for CASSPHYRLRVRYEQYF.

The V call is TRBV3-1 (or the pseudogene TRBV3-2), the J call TRBJ1-1, with D hard to call. Trimming removed 1 base at V and 4 bases at J, with 10 bases between. This CDR3 has 14 residues. Germline values: CDR1 LGHDT, CDR2 YNNKEL (reference sequence). In DNA form, the CDR3 reads TGTGCCAGCAGCCAAGGACCTTGGGGCACTGAAGCTTTCTTT. This translates into CASSQGPWGTEAFF.

The chain has TRBV19 and TRBJ1-2; 7 bases map to TRBD1. CDR3 length equals 13 residues. The ends lost 6 bases at V and 8 bases at J; junction bases unmatched: 9. Germline CDR1 LNHDA, CDR2 SQIVND (reference sequence). The chain's CDR3 is CASRGTVGGGYTF. CDR3 nucleotides: TGTGCCAGTAGGGGGACAGTGGGAGGCGGCTACACCTTC.

CDR3 in DNA: TGTGCCAGCAGTGAATACCCCCTAGATACGCAGTATTTT. This gives the protein CASSEYPLDTQYF. The V and J genes are TRBV25-1 and TRBJ2-3; no clear D gene. V was pared by 0 bases and J by 5 bases, with 6 bases between. The CDR3 length is 13 residues. The germline CDR1 and CDR2 sequences are MGHDK and SYGVNS.

In this sample, this clone turned up once. This rearrangement joins TRBV6-5 to TRBJ2-2; D is unclear. The CDR3 has 15 amino acids. V lost 1 base and J 2 bases, leaving 8 bases between the germline ends. Germline CDR1 is MNHEY and CDR2 is SVGAGI. The CDR3 protein is CASSYFRPNTGELFF. DNA of the CDR3: TGTGCCAGCAGTTACTTCAGACCTAACACCGGGGAGCTGTTTTTT.